The 4 T cell receptor beta chains given below trace back to one sample, sequenced in a study of human T cells and chemical hapten exposure. Time point defined: pre-sensitization, week 0. As for treatment: therapeutic diphenylcyclopropenone sensitization with weekly scalp DPC. TCRdb used MiXCR to reprocess the RACE reads, holding one entry per CDR3 protein. The table includes 84,000 or so distinct CDR3 sequences, 7.5% to 9.5% detected once. The sequencing here drew on whole blood, taken in connection with sensitization to the hapten diphenylcyclopropenone (DPC). The source of these receptors is a man aged 40-49 years with alopecia areata. Some clones in this sample may be carry-over from other donors' samples.

The chain couples TRBV30 to TRBJ1-1, with D possibly being TRBD1 (5 bases). Trimming stripped 7 bases from V and 5 bases from J, with 17 bases between. The CDR3 has 13 residues. In germline, CDR1 is GTSNPN, CDR2 SVGIG (reference sequence). In DNA, the CDR3 is TGTGCCTCATCCGACAGAAGCAGAACTGAAGCTTTCTTT. Its translation: CASSDRSRTEAFF.

This clonotype was seen a few times. The gene calls are TRBV27 and TRBJ1-5; no clear D. This CDR3 contains 13 residues. Trimming cost V 3 bases and J 6 bases, with 9 bases left between them. Per germline, CDR1 MNHEY and CDR2 SMNVEV (reference sequence). This CDR3 is CASSFLGSQPQHF. CDR3 in DNA: TGTGCCAGCAGTTTTTTGGGATCTCAGCCCCAGCATTTT.

This clonotype has just a few counts. This rearrangement joins TRBV6-2 or TRBV6-3 to TRBJ2-1; TRBD2 aligns across 12 bases. Germline CDR1 and CDR2: MNHEY and SVGEGT. The J segment lost 15 bases and the V segment lost 6 bases, leaving 15 bases of the junction unmatched. The length of the CDR3 is 15 residues. CDR3 amino acids: CASRMGTSGLGHLFF. For the CDR3, the DNA is TGTGCCAGCAGGATGGGGACTAGCGGGTTAGGGCATTTGTTCTTC.

In this sample, this clonotype turned up many times. The chain combines TRBV7-9 with TRBJ1-1, with D possibly being TRBD1 (6 bases). The ends were cut back, 1 base at V and 4 bases at J, with 13 bases in the middle. The length of the CDR3 is 15 residues. Germline CDR1 is SEHNR and CDR2 is FQNEAQ (reference sequence). CDR3 nucleotide sequence: TGTGCCAGCAGCTTAGATTGGGGGGCAGGCACTGAAGCTTTCTTT. Translating it yields CASSLDWGAGTEAFF.